The 19 T cell receptor beta chains given below trace back to one sample, sequenced in a study of CD8+CD57+ T cells in acquired aplastic anemia. Using genomic DNA as the template, TCR beta VDJ and CDR3 profiling was carried out. TCRdb re-called the reads with MiXCR, one entry per CDR3 protein. This sample has some 190,000 distinct CDR3 sequences, with approximately 50% found just once. Sequenced sample: sorted CD4+, CD8+, or CD8+CD57+ T cells (not recorded which) from PBMCs. These receptor sequences come from a human donor in good health, serving as a control.

The chain links TRBV6-2 or TRBV6-3 to TRBJ2-7; maybe TRBD1 (5 bases). Trimming removed 6 bases at V and 1 base at J, with 16 bases between. Germline CDR1 reads MNHEY; CDR2 reads SVGEGT. The CDR3 is 15 residues long. CDR3 nucleotides: TGTGCCAGCAGGGCAAGGGGTCTTGGGTCCTACGAGCAGTACTTC. Translating gives CASRARGLGSYEQYF.

This chain joins TRBV28 and TRBJ1-5, with D uncertain. With 11 bases removed from V and 0 bases from J, the gap between germline ends came to 20 bases. Germline CDR1 reads MDHEN; CDR2 reads SYDVKM. The CDR3 covers 16 residues. CDR3 sequence reads: CASTPPGPPSNQPQHF. As DNA, the CDR3 is TGTGCCTCAACACCCCCTGGTCCCCCTAGCAATCAGCCCCAGCATTTT.

This clonotype showed up just a few times. This may come from a read error, since a much larger clone is one base off. The chain combines TRBV20-1 with TRBJ1-2; D is possibly TRBD1 (6 bases). CDR3 length: 15 residues. V was clipped by 2 bases and J by 4 bases, with 17 bases between them. From germline, CDR1 is DFQATT and CDR2 SNEGSKA (reference sequence). The chain's CDR3 is CSARRLVQGTYGYTF. DNA for the CDR3: TGCAGTGCTAGACGCTTGGTACAGGGAACCTATGGCTACACCTTC.

At least ten counts were recorded for this clonotype. The chain employs TRBV19 and TRBJ1-5, with D uncertain. The length of the CDR3 is 12 residues. Germline V gene data show CDR1 as LNHDA and CDR2 as SQIVND (reference sequence). Trimming cost V 8 bases and J 12 bases, with 17 bases left between them. CDR3: CASYGQNRNQHF. In DNA, the CDR3 is TGTGCCAGTTACGGGCAGAACCGAAACCAGCATTTT.

This clonotype was seen ten or more times. The V and J genes are TRBV6-1 and TRBJ1-2, with 9 bases fitting TRBD1. In germline, CDR1 is MNHNS, CDR2 SASEGT. Unmatched junction bases numbered 4, after V lost 4 bases and J lost 7 bases. The CDR3 covers 13 residues. CDR3 sequence (DNA): TGTGCCAGCAGTGTGACAGGGGGTAGTGGCTACACCTTC. The encoded protein is CASSVTGGSGYTF.

This clonotype appeared many times. The CDR3, as DNA: TGTGCCAGCAGCCCCGGGACAGGAATTAATTCACCCCTCCACTTT. Its protein is CASSPGTGINSPLHF. The chain is built from TRBV7-9 and TRBJ1-6; TRBD1 matches at 8 bases. The CDR3 has 15 residues. Germline-derived CDR1 and CDR2 are SEHNR and FQNEAQ (reference sequence). With 5 bases clipped from V and 6 bases from J, the junction kept 6 bases outside the gene matches.

The chain employs TRBV19 and TRBJ1-1; the D is unclear. The CDR3 is 15 residues long. Germline CDR1 and CDR2: LNHDA and SQIVND (reference sequence). The V end lost 5 bases, the J end lost 0 bases, and 13 bases lay between the germline ends. CDR3 loop: CASSGSYPMNTEAFF. CDR3 DNA: TGTGCCAGTAGTGGGAGTTATCCGATGAACACTGAAGCTTTCTTT.

Notes on this clonotype: The junction and the germline gene differ at one end; a read error may be behind it. The chain carries TRBV5-4 and TRBJ1-1, with a weak D call TRBD1 (6 bases). CDR3 length equals 13 residues. CDR1 SGHNT and CDR2 YYREEE come from the germline V gene (reference sequence). For the CDR3, the DNA is TGTGCCAGCCTACAGGGAGGAAACACTGGAGCTTTCTTT. Residues: CASLQGGNTGAFF.

This clonotype was recorded at least ten times. The V gene is TRBV20-1, the J gene TRBJ2-7; D call uncertain. The CDR3 totals 10 residues. The V end lost 2 bases, the J end lost 5 bases, and 4 bases lay between the germline ends. Germline V gives CDR1 DFQATT, CDR2 SNEGSKA (reference sequence). CDR3 nucleotides: TGCAGTGCTAGAAGCGACGAGCAGTACTTC. Protein product: CSARSDEQYF.

This chain uses TRBV7-6 with TRBJ2-5; possible D gene TRBD2, 6 bases. The germline V gene encodes CDR1 SGHVS and CDR2 FNYEAQ. The V end lost 0 bases, the J end lost 5 bases, and 7 bases lay between the germline ends. The CDR3 contains 13 residues. This CDR3 is CASSLAAGETQYF. The CDR3, as DNA: TGTGCCAGCAGCTTAGCCGCGGGGGAGACCCAGTACTTC.

This CDR3 is CASSPRALTLVPSGYTF. DNA for the CDR3: TGTGCCAGCAGTCCTAGGGCCCTGACCCTTGTTCCGTCGGGCTACACCTTC. The chain recombines TRBV7-3 with TRBJ1-2; no clear D. The length of the CDR3 is 17 residues. Trimming left V 6 bases short and J 8 bases short, with 28 bases between. Germline V gene lookup returns CDR1 SGHTA and CDR2 FQGTGA.

This chain uses TRBV2 with TRBJ2-2; 12 nucleotides agree with TRBD2. Germline CDR1 and CDR2: SNHLY and FYNNEI. This CDR3 is 15 amino acids long. With V trimmed by 2 bases and J by 7 bases, 2 bases remained unmatched. CDR3 sequence reads: CASSELAGGSGELFF. The CDR3 DNA sequence: TGTGCCAGCAGTGAACTAGCGGGAGGGAGCGGGGAGCTGTTTTTT.

This clonotype was recorded once. The junction differs from germline at one of its ends, possibly a read error. The gene calls are TRBV10-3 and TRBJ2-2, with 15 bases aligning to TRBD2. Germline V gene sequence: CDR1 ENHRY, CDR2 SYGVKD. The CDR3 has 15 amino acids. This CDR3 reads CAITGLAGGTGELSF. CDR3 sequence (DNA): TGTGCCATCACCGGACTAGCGGGGGGGACCGGGGAGCTGTCTTTT.

In nucleotides, the CDR3 is TGTGCCACCAGCAGAACCTTCGGACAGCTAATCACAGATACGCAGTATTTT. It is translated as CATSRTFGQLITDTQYF. J is TRBJ2-3 and V is TRBV15; TRBD1 is a possible D gene (6 bases). The CDR3 is 17 amino acids. Trimming pared 2 bases from V and 2 bases from J, leaving 17 bases between. Per germline, CDR1 LNHNV and CDR2 YYDKDF (reference sequence). The variable domain in full, with the rest retrieved from reference TRBV15 and TRBJ2-3, is DAMVIQNPRYQVTQFGKPVTLSCSQTLNHNVMYWYQQKSSQAPKLLFHYYDKDFNNEADTPDNFQSRRPNTSFCFLDIRSPGLGDTAMYLCATSRTFGQLITDTQYFGPGTRLTVL.

This clonotype was found many times. The chain combines TRBV10-3 with TRBJ2-7; D might be TRBD1 (6 bases). The CDR3 is made up of 13 amino acids. Deletions cut 8 bases from V and 2 bases from J, with 13 bases between. Germline V CDR1 and CDR2: ENHRY, SYGVKD. In DNA, the CDR3 is TGTGCCATCGGGGTGGGACAAGCCTACGAGCAGTACTTC. Translating gives CAIGVGQAYEQYF.

This chain uses TRBV7-3 with TRBJ2-7; TRBD1 might be the D (5 bases). The CDR3 is made up of 16 amino acids. The germline V and J ends were trimmed by 5 bases and 0 bases, with 17 bases remaining between them. Germline values: CDR1 SGHTA, CDR2 FQGTGA. CDR3 DNA sequence: TGTGCCAGCAGCCCTGGTGGGGCGGTCCTCTCCTACGAGCAGTACTTC. This gives the protein CASSPGGAVLSYEQYF.

The genes are TRBV6-5 and TRBJ1-1; D is possibly TRBD1 (6 bases). V lost 8 bases, J lost 0 bases, and 16 bases lay in between. CDR1 is MNHEY and CDR2 is SVGAGI in the germline V gene. The CDR3 is 15 residues long. DNA of the CDR3: TGTGCCAGCTCAACCGGGACAAGGATGAACACTGAAGCTTTCTTT. Its translation is CASSTGTRMNTEAFF.

This clonotype was seen a handful of times. V gene TRBV7-9 combines with J gene TRBJ1-5; 7 nucleotides line up with TRBD1. The CDR3 runs 14 residues. The V and J ends lost 5 bases and 2 bases, in that order; junction bases with no gene match: 3. Germline V gene sequence: CDR1 SEHNR, CDR2 FQNEAQ (reference sequence). DNA of the CDR3: TGTGCCAGCAGCCATGGACAGGGCAATCAGCCCCAGCATTTT. Protein sequence: CASSHGQGNQPQHF.

The chain joins TRBV29-1 to TRBJ2-2; the match to TRBD1 covers 8 bases. The ends lost 7 bases at V and 7 bases at J; junction bases unmatched: 11. The CDR3 has 14 amino acids. Germline V CDR1 and CDR2: SQVTM, ANQGSEA. In DNA, the CDR3 is TGCAGCGGTAGACAGGGGTCGATCGGCGGGGAGCTGTTTTTT. Translated: CSGRQGSIGGELFF.